The source of this T cell receptor (beta chain) is a study of T cell repertoires in cytomegalovirus infection. The wider study: Selection of CMV epitopes for the study included recently identified HLA-C-restricted and well-studied HLA-B-restricted ones. Study-wide results and caveats: HLA-C-restricted TCR beta clonotypes specific for CMV led the ex vivo response. Carriers of CMV plus the relevant HLA were identified by cumulative public TCR beta family frequency.

TCRdb processed the reads anew with MiXCR; each CDR3 protein has one entry. This table has around 100,000 distinct CDR3 sequences, under 50% appearing once. CDR3 length: 16 residues. V shed 3 bases and J 7 bases; nucleotides not matched to a gene: 8. Notes on this clonotype: Antigen unknown.

The gene calls are TRBV12-3 or TRBV12-4 and TRBJ2-2; 10 bases map to TRBD2. The source is a human donor in good health (CMV status not recorded). Some clones in this sample may be carry-over from other donors' samples. The sample in question was CD8+ T cells from cultured PBMCs, obtained from culture after CMV antigen stimulation. The CDR3: CASSFFSGGAHGELFF. For the CDR3, the DNA is TGTGCCAGCAGTTTTTTCAGCGGGGGGGCCCACGGGGAGCTGTTTTTT.